This TCR beta chain was sequenced for a study of control samples from healthy donors and cancer patients (dated by TCRdb to 2020 to 2022). Library construction relied on the immunoSEQ multiplex PCR assay. The table was pulled from immuneACCESS by TCRdb, which kept in-frame rearrangements only. Such tables lose some clones; where checked, under half of the loss comes from unresolved V genes, and the rest has no known cause. Across this sample there are hundreds of thousands of clones, with over 75% seen only once. The ten largest clones add up to 5% to 8% of the sample. A note on this clone: Its antigen has not been determined. Per-nucleotide qualities are absent, and no much larger clonotype sits a single base away.

Sample: PBMCs. The origin of this receptor is a middle-aged man with head and neck cancer.

This receptor has the CDR3 CASSPGNSGPDTQYF. The nucleotide sequence is given as TGTGCCAGTTCTCCCGGGAATTCAGGGCCTGATACGCAGTATTTT. Rearrangement joined TRBV19 to TRBJ2-3; the D region is possibly TRBD1 or TRBD2, each matching across 5 bases. The CDR3 contains 15 residues, cysteine and phenylalanine counted. Just the 45-base CDR3 DNA is kept, in frame starting at base 1. For CDR1 and CDR2, the germline V gene (reference sequence) lists LNHDA and SQIVND. V is shortened by 8 bases, J by 6 bases, and the region joining them spans 21 bases.